The present entry profiles one T cell receptor (beta chain) with its context. What it recognizes is unknown. This table comes from immunoSEQ multiplex PCR, and its TCRdb copy is limited to in-frame clones, with some not included. The sample includes roughly 600,000 clones, 95% to 98% of them seen just once. The data originate from a study of shared clonotypes between healthy human individuals. Naive CD8 cells lacked CD45RO, underwent positive selection for CCR7 and left out terminally differentiated effector memory CD45RA+ cells. The CDR3 has 14 residues. Looked up from germline, CDR1 is MNHEY and CDR2 is SVGAGI. Trimming stripped 6 bases from V and 2 bases from J, with 14 bases between. The study, taken as a whole, reports: Some naive CD4 clonotypes, roughly 5%, turned up in common across several donors.

The specimen sequenced was naive CD8+ T cells sorted from blood. The chain joins TRBV6-5 to TRBJ2-7, with a tentative D call TRBD2 (5 bases). The receptor was derived from a young man in good health. The DNA of the CDR3 is TGTGCCAGCAGAACCGGTGACGGGGCCTACGAGCAGTACTTC. It specifies CASRTGDGAYEQYF.